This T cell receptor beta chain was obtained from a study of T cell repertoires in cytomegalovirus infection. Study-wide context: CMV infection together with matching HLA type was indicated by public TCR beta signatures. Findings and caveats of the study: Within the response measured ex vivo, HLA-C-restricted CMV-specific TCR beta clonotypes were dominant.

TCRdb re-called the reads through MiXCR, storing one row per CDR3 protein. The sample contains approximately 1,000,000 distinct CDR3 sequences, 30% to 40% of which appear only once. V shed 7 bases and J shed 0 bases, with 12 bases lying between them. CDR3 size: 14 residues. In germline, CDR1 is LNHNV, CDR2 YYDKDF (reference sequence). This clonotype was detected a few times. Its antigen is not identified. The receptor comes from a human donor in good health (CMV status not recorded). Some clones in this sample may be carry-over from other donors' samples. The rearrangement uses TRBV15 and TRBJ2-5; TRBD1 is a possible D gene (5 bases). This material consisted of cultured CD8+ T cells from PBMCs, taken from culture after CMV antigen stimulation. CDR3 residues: CATMDTAYQETQYF. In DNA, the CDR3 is TGTGCCACCATGGACACCGCGTACCAAGAGACCCAGTACTTC.